The 20 T cell receptor beta chains listed next were all sequenced from one sample in a study of T cell repertoires in cytomegalovirus infection. One entry per CDR3 protein results from TCRdb running MiXCR on the reads. Among roughly 920,000 distinct CDR3 sequences, about a third were seen once, and the ten largest hold under 15%. Antigen specificity for these receptors is unknown. The specimen was cultured CD8+ T cells from PBMCs, collected from culture after CMV antigen stimulation. All receptors come from a human donor in good health (CMV status not recorded). Some clones in this sample may be carry-over from other donors' samples.

The V gene is TRBV6-6, the J gene TRBJ1-5; 8 bases map to TRBD1. The CDR3 loop spans 15 amino acids. CDR1 and CDR2 from the germline V gene are MNHNY and SVGAGI (reference sequence). V dropped 2 bases and J dropped 5; count of bases not matched to a gene: 5. Written as DNA, the CDR3 is TGTGCCAGCAGTTACGTGACAGGGGAGGATCAGCCCCAGCATTTT. Amino acid sequence: CASSYVTGEDQPQHF.

Remarks on this clonotype: As the CDR3 is not closed by the conserved phenylalanine or tryptophan, this likely results from a read error. This chain connects TRBV7-9 to TRBJ2-5; 8 bases fit TRBD1. Germline V gene lookup returns CDR1 SEHNR and CDR2 FQNEAQ (reference sequence). The V gene end was trimmed by 1 base and the J gene end by 5 bases; junction bases not matched to a gene: 6. This CDR3 is 15 amino acids long. Here the CDR3 reads CASSLDGQGGETQYL. CDR3 nucleotides: TGTGCCAGCAGCTTAGATGGACAGGGTGGGGAGACCCAGTACTTA.

This clonotype was observed at least ten times. The V and J genes are TRBV6-1 and TRBJ2-1; 9 bases align to TRBD2. V lost 7 bases to trimming and J lost 4 bases; unmatched junction nucleotides: 14. CDR1 is MNHNS and CDR2 is SASEGT in the germline V gene. The CDR3 length is 17 residues. CDR3 coding DNA: TGTGCCAGCACGTCGATTAGCGGGGGTTCTTATTACAATGAGCAGTTCTTC. It yields the protein CASTSISGGSYYNEQFF.

Worth noting for this clonotype: Mismatch with germline at one junction end may stem from a read error. The J gene is TRBJ2-1, the V gene TRBV7-6; 10 bases fit TRBD2. Germline lookup yields CDR1 SGHVS and CDR2 FNYEAQ. The CDR3 has 15 residues. The DNA of the CDR3 is TGTGCCAGCAGCCTAGCGATAGCGGGGGGCAATGAGCAGTTCTTC. As protein: CASSLAIAGGNEQFF.

Only a few counts were recorded for this clonotype. The rearrangement links TRBV6-5 to TRBJ1-3; D gene uncertain. The CDR3 covers 13 residues. Germline V gene sequence: CDR1 MNHEY, CDR2 SVGAGI. Trimming took 4 bases from V and 1 from J, leaving 5 bases between them. CDR3 region: CASSWRSGNTIYF. CDR3 DNA sequence: TGTGCCAGCAGTTGGCGGTCTGGAAACACCATATATTTT.

This clonotype was counted a few times. The V call is TRBV6-1, the J call TRBJ1-5; 7 positions agree with TRBD1. V lost 1 base, J lost 1 base, and 13 bases stayed unmatched. Germline values: CDR1 MNHNS, CDR2 SASEGT. The CDR3 has 19 residues. DNA for the CDR3: TGTGCCAGCAGTGAAGGGGTTGACGACAGGGCAAGAAGCAATCAGCCCCAGCATTTT. As protein: CASSEGVDDRARSNQPQHF.

This clonotype has only a few counts. The CDR3 is CASSQAGRFEAFF. DNA for the CDR3: TGTGCCAGCAGCCAAGCGGGTAGGTTTGAAGCTTTCTTT. The rearrangement links TRBV4-2 to TRBJ1-1, with D unresolved. Germline lookup yields CDR1 LGHNA and CDR2 YNFKEQ. Trimming shortened V by 1 base and J by 7 bases, and 10 bases separated the two germline ends. This CDR3 spans 13 amino acids.

J is TRBJ2-1 and V is TRBV7-9; 12 nucleotides align to TRBD2. The V and J ends lost 4 bases and 1 base, in that order; junction bases with no gene match: 5. This CDR3 is built from 17 residues. Germline V gene data show CDR1 as SEHNR and CDR2 as FQNEAQ (reference sequence). CDR3 in amino acids: CASSSKLAGGSYNEQFF. As DNA, the CDR3 is TGTGCCAGCAGCTCCAAACTAGCGGGGGGATCCTACAATGAGCAGTTCTTC.

As to this clonotype: The conserved phenylalanine or tryptophan is not found at the CDR3 terminus, so this likely reflects a read error. The rearrangement joins TRBV9 to TRBJ2-3; D is perhaps TRBD2 (7 bases). The V end was cut by 4 bases, the J end by 2 bases, with 11 bases between. Germline CDR1 is SGDLS and CDR2 is YYNGEE. The CDR3 extends over 14 amino acids. The CDR3 DNA reads TGTGCCAGCAGCCCCGCGGGGGCCACAGATACGCAGTATGTT. Residues: CASSPAGATDTQYV.

The gene calls are TRBV5-6 and TRBJ1-3; D ambiguous. Germline V lookup: CDR1 SGHDT, CDR2 YYEEEE. The V end was cut by 7 bases, the J end by 4 bases, with 15 bases between. The CDR3 is 14 amino acids. The CDR3 reads CASRPKLWGNTIYF. For the CDR3, the DNA is TGTGCCAGCCGCCCTAAGCTCTGGGGAAACACCATATATTTT.

The chain is built from TRBV28 and TRBJ1-4; D is ambiguous. Germline CDR1 MDHEN, CDR2 SYDVKM. The V end lost 5 bases, the J end lost 3 bases, and 13 bases lay between the germline ends. CDR3 length: 15 residues. CDR3 sequence reads: CASSPHSGSNEKLFF. CDR3 sequence (DNA): TGTGCCAGCAGTCCGCACTCGGGATCTAATGAAAAACTGTTTTTT.

At least ten counts were recorded for this clonotype. The gene calls are TRBV7-2 and TRBJ2-5, with TRBD2 matching over 12 bases. Per the germline V gene, CDR1 is SGHTA and CDR2 is FQGNSA. V dropped 4 bases and J dropped 5; count of bases not matched to a gene: 5. CDR3 length: 15 residues. CDR3 DNA sequence: TGTGCCAGCAGCTCACGCACTAGCGGGGGGGAGACCCAGTACTTC. Amino acids: CASSSRTSGGETQYF.

A note on this clonotype: This may be a read error, as it is one base from a much larger clone. This chain uses TRBV10-3 with TRBJ1-1, with D unresolved. Germline V gene lookup returns CDR1 ENHRY and CDR2 SYGVKD. The V end lost 6 bases, the J end lost 3 bases, and 11 bases lay between the germline ends. The CDR3 length is 13 residues. The CDR3 DNA sequence: TGTGCCATCAGATGGACGAACGACACTGAAGCTTTCTTT. This gives the protein CAIRWTNDTEAFF.

This chain uses TRBV6-6 with TRBJ1-5; D unclear. The V end was cut by 5 bases, the J end by 0 bases, with 11 bases between. This CDR3 region has 15 residues. Germline V gene lookup returns CDR1 MNHNY and CDR2 SVGAGI (reference sequence). CDR3 protein: CASSGVNYSNQPQHF. The CDR3 region has the DNA TGTGCCAGCAGTGGTGTTAATTATAGCAATCAGCCCCAGCATTTT.

The rearrangement uses TRBV6-2 or TRBV6-3 and TRBJ1-5; possible D gene TRBD1, 6 bases. Trimming removed 6 bases at V and 4 bases at J, with 10 bases between. CDR3 size: 13 residues. CDR1 and CDR2 from the germline V gene are MNHEY and SVGEGT. CDR3 in DNA: TGTGCCAGCAGAACAGGGACAAATCAGCCCCAGCATTTT. This translates into CASRTGTNQPQHF.

The CDR3 coding sequence is TGTGCCAGCAGCGACCGGGACCCAACCTACAATGAGCAGTTCTTC. Translation gives CASSDRDPTYNEQFF. The chain carries TRBV9 and TRBJ2-1, with D tentatively TRBD1 or TRBD2 (5 bases each). Germline V gene sequence: CDR1 SGDLS, CDR2 YYNGEE. The CDR3 consists of 15 residues. Between the trimmed V and J ends, which lost 3 bases and 2 bases, there was a span of 12 bases.

J is TRBJ2-3 and V is TRBV2; TRBD1 agrees at 8 bases. CDR1 and CDR2 (germline): SNHLY, FYNNEI. The V gene end was trimmed by 2 bases and the J gene end by 2 bases; junction bases not matched to a gene: 6. This CDR3 spans 16 amino acids. DNA of the CDR3: TGTGCCAGCAGTGAATCCCCCAGGGGGCCCACAGATACGCAGTATTTT. Amino acid sequence: CASSESPRGPTDTQYF.

The chain carries TRBV19 and TRBJ2-3, with D possibly TRBD2 on 5 matching bases. Germline loops: CDR1 LNHDA, CDR2 SQIVND (reference sequence). The CDR3 is made up of 13 amino acids. Trimming left V 5 bases short and J 5 bases short, with 11 bases between. The CDR3 is CASSSSGGDTQYF. The CDR3 DNA follows: TGTGCCAGTAGTTCAAGCGGTGGAGATACGCAGTATTTT.

The CDR3 DNA sequence: TGTGCCAGCAGTCCACAGACAGTATCCCCACACGGCTACACCTTC. Amino acids: CASSPQTVSPHGYTF. The chain combines TRBV27 with TRBJ1-2; D may be TRBD1 (5 bases). The germline gives CDR1 MNHEY, CDR2 SMNVEV (reference sequence). Trimming pared 5 bases from V and 8 bases from J, leaving 21 bases between. CDR3 size: 15 residues.

This clonotype was counted between two and nine times. The rearrangement joins TRBV19 to TRBJ1-3, with D unclear. Trimming removed 1 base at V and 1 base at J, with 8 bases between. The CDR3 spans 15 residues. Germline CDR1 LNHDA, CDR2 SQIVND (reference sequence). CDR3 protein: CASSIAAESGNTIYF. The CDR3 coding sequence is TGTGCCAGTAGTATAGCTGCGGAATCTGGAAACACCATATATTTT.